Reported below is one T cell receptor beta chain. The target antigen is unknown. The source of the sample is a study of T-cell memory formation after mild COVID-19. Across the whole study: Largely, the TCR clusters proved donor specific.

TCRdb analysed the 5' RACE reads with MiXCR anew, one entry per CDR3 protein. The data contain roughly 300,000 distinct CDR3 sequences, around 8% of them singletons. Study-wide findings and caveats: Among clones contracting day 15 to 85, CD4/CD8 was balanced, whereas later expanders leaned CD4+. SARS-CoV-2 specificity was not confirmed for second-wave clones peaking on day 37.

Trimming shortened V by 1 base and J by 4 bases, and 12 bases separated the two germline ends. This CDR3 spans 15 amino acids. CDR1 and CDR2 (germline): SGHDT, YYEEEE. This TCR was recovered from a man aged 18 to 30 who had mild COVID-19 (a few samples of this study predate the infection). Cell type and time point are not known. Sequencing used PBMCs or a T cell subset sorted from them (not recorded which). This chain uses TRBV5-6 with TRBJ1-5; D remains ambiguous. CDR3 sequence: CASSLRAWANQPQHF. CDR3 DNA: TGTGCCAGCAGCTTGCGGGCGTGGGCGAATCAGCCCCAGCATTTT. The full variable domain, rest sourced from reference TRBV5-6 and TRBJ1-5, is DAGVTQSPTHLIKTRGQQVTLRCSPKSGHDTVSWYQQALGQGPQFIFQYYEEEERQRGNFPDRFSGHQFPNYSSELNVNALLLGDSALYLCASSLRAWANQPQHFGDGTRLSIL.